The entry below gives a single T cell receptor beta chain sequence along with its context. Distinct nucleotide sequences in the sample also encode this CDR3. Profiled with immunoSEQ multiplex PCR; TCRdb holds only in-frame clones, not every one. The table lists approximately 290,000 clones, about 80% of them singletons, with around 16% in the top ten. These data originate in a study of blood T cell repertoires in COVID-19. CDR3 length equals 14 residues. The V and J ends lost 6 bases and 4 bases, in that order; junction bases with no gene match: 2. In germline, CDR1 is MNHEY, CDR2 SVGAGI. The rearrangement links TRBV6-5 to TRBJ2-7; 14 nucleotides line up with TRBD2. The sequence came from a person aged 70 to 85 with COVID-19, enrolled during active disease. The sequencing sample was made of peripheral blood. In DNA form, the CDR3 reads TGTGCCAGCAGCCGGACTAGCGGGGGGTACGAGCAGTACTTC. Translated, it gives CASSRTSGGYEQYF.